These 12 T cell receptor beta chains share one sample of origin, sequenced in a study of spatial heterogeneity in lung cancer. Using its own MiXCR run on the 5' RACE reads, TCRdb lists one record per CDR3 protein. The table has about 94,000 distinct CDR3 sequences, around 19% seen once. Time point: blood at routine non-recurrence follow-up after resection. Sequenced material: PBMCs, taken at follow-up. The receptor source for this set is a male donor with early-stage non-small cell lung cancer.

This chain links TRBV12-3 or TRBV12-4 with TRBJ2-2; D is undetermined. V was shortened by 6 bases and J by 0 bases, with 14 bases between the two germline ends. CDR3 length: 16 amino acids. CDR3 in amino acids: CASSEGGRTNTGELFF. The CDR3 DNA follows: TGTGCCAGCAGCGAAGGCGGACGAACGAACACCGGGGAGCTGTTTTTT.

V gene TRBV20-1 combines with J gene TRBJ2-7; 12 nucleotides match TRBD1. Germline V CDR1 and CDR2: DFQATT, SNEGSKA (reference sequence). V dropped 3 bases and J dropped 5; count of bases not matched to a gene: 2. CDR3 length: 13 amino acids. Here the CDR3 DNA reads TGCAGTGCTAGGGGACAGGGGGCGAACGAGCAGTACGTC. Amino acid sequence: CSARGQGANEQYV.

This clonotype has more than one count but fewer than ten. J is TRBJ1-1 and V is TRBV7-9; unclear D gene. From germline, CDR1 is SEHNR and CDR2 FQNEAQ (reference sequence). Trimming stripped 5 bases from V and 1 base from J, with 11 bases between. This CDR3 contains 14 residues. Written as DNA, the CDR3 is TGTGCCAGCAGCGTCGGACGGTCGAACACTGAAGCTTTCTTT. This gives the protein CASSVGRSNTEAFF.

In its sample, this clonotype was seen a few times. The chain has TRBV5-6 and TRBJ1-2; 8 nucleotides align to TRBD1. Germline assignment: CDR1 SGHDT and CDR2 YYEEEE. V dropped 2 bases and J dropped 4; count of bases not matched to a gene: 7. This CDR3 has 15 amino acids. The chain's CDR3 is CASSLGDRRSYGYTF. The CDR3 nucleotides read TGTGCCAGCAGCTTAGGGGACAGGCGGTCCTATGGCTACACCTTC.

This clonotype was seen a few times. This chain links TRBV13 with TRBJ2-7; perhaps TRBD1 as D (6 bases). This CDR3 spans 14 amino acids. Germline values: CDR1 PRHDT, CDR2 FYEKMQ (reference sequence). Trimming pared 5 bases from V and 4 bases from J, leaving 15 bases between. The CDR3 DNA is TGTGCCAGCAGCGTTGCCGGGACAATGTACGAGCAGTACGTC. It is translated as CASSVAGTMYEQYV.

A few counts support this clonotype. The V gene is TRBV2, the J gene TRBJ1-5; D unresolved. From germline, CDR1 is SNHLY and CDR2 FYNNEI. CDR3 length: 15 residues. V lost 2 bases to trimming and J lost 1 base, with 9 bases between them. The CDR3 spells CASSERLQSNQPQHF. The CDR3 nucleotides are TGTGCCAGCAGTGAACGGTTGCAGAGCAATCAGCCCCAGCATTTT.

V is TRBV18 and J is TRBJ1-2; D not certain. The CDR3 contains 13 residues. V was pared by 3 bases and J by 8 bases, with 13 bases between. Germline V lookup: CDR1 KGHSH, CDR2 LQKENI. CDR3 coding DNA: TGTGCCAGCTCACCGTCAACCCTTGGGGGCTACACCTTC. Its protein is CASSPSTLGGYTF.

The J gene is TRBJ2-1, the V gene TRBV5-6; 7 bases fit TRBD2. Germline lookup yields CDR1 SGHDT and CDR2 YYEEEE. The CDR3 has 15 amino acids. V lost 1 base and J lost 4; bases outside the gene matches: 5. The CDR3 DNA reads as TGTGCCAGCAGCTTGTCGACTAGCCGGTACAATGAGCAGTTCTTC. It encodes CASSLSTSRYNEQFF.

This clonotype came up a few times. DNA for the CDR3: TGTGCCACCGGACAGGGGGCCGTCGGGGAGCTGTTTTTT. This codes for CATGQGAVGELFF. V is TRBV6-2 or TRBV6-3 and J is TRBJ2-2; TRBD1 matches at 11 bases. Germline loops: CDR1 MNHEY, CDR2 SVGEGT. The CDR3 is made up of 13 amino acids. J gave up 7 bases and V 10 bases, and 5 bases lay outside the gene matches.

This clonotype was seen at least ten times. The V and J genes are TRBV5-1 and TRBJ2-3, with TRBD2 matching over 7 bases. The germline CDR1 and CDR2 sequences are SGHRS and YFSETQ. With V trimmed by 4 bases and J by 4 bases, 9 bases remained unmatched. The CDR3 is 15 residues long. This CDR3 reads CASSPGPREADTQYF. As DNA, the CDR3 is TGCGCCAGCAGCCCCGGGCCACGGGAGGCAGATACGCAGTATTTT.

This sequence joins TRBV14 and TRBJ2-1, with no clear D. The germline V gene has CDR1 SGHDN and CDR2 FVKESK. This CDR3 has 14 residues. Trimming left V 1 base short and J 9 bases short, with 13 bases between. The CDR3 loop is CASSQVYRDIEQFF. Written as DNA, the CDR3 is TGTGCCAGCAGCCAAGTGTACAGAGACATTGAGCAGTTCTTC.

This clonotype has at least ten counts. This chain joins TRBV4-3 and TRBJ1-6; 7 nucleotides match TRBD1. Germline V gene lookup returns CDR1 LGHNA and CDR2 YSLEER. The V gene end was trimmed by 1 base and the J gene end by 6 bases; junction bases not matched to a gene: 0. The CDR3 loop spans 14 amino acids. CDR3 sequence: CASSQGDSNSPLHF. CDR3 sequence (DNA): TGCGCCAGCAGCCAAGGGGACAGTAATTCACCCCTCCACTTT.